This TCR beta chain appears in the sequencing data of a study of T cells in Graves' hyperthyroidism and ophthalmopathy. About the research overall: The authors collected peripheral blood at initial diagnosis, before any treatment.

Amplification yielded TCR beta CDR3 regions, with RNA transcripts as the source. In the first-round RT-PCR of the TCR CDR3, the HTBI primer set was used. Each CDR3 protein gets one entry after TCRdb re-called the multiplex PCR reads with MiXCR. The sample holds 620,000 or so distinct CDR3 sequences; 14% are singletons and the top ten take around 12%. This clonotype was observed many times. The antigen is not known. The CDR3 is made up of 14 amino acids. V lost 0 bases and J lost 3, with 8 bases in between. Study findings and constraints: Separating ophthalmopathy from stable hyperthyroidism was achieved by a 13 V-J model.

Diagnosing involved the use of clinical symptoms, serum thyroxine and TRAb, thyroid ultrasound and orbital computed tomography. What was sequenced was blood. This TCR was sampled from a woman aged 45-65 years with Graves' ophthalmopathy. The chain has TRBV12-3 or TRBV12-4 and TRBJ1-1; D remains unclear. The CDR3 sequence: CASSLAGRYTEAFF. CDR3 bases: TGTGCCAGCAGTTTAGCGGGCAGATACACTGAAGCTTTCTTT.